A single sample is the source of the 5 T cell receptor beta chains below, sequenced in a study of blood T cell repertoires in COVID-19. Profiling relied on immunoSEQ multiplex PCR, and the TCRdb table lists in-frame clones only, not all of them. The sample gives approximately 240,000 clones, approximately 80% of which show up once; roughly 4% is in the top ten. Sequenced input: peripheral blood. The receptors come from a woman between 40 and 50 years old with active or convalescent COVID-19.

The rearrangement uses TRBV7-6 and TRBJ1-5; D possibly corresponds to TRBD1 (5 bases). Germline loops: CDR1 SGHVS, CDR2 FNYEAQ. The CDR3 runs to 16 residues. V lost 4 bases, J lost 3 bases, and 16 bases lay in between. The CDR3 protein is CASSSFRVGDNQPQHF. CDR3 coding DNA: TGTGCCAGCAGCTCCTTCAGGGTAGGTGACAATCAGCCCCAGCATTTT.

The DNA for the CDR3 is TGTGCCACCAGTGATCCCGCCGGCTCTGGGGCCAACGTCCTGACTTTC. This gives the protein CATSDPAGSGANVLTF. The chain couples TRBV24-1 to TRBJ2-6; D not certain. The CDR3 has 16 residues. Germline values: CDR1 KGHDR, CDR2 SFDVKD. V lost 3 bases, J lost 0 bases, and 8 bases lay in between.

This chain joins TRBV11-3 and TRBJ2-3, with unresolved D. Per germline, CDR1 SGHNT and CDR2 YENEEA. Deletions cut 2 bases from V and 0 bases from J, with 6 bases between. This CDR3 region has 14 residues. The CDR3 reads CASSLSPSTDTQYF. The CDR3 nucleotides are TGTGCCAGCAGCTTATCCCCTAGCACAGATACGCAGTATTTT.

This clone was counted between two and nine times. The chain employs TRBV6-5 and TRBJ1-6, with D possibly being TRBD1 (6 bases). Trimming took off 6 bases at V and 9 bases at J, with 9 bases between the two ends. Germline V gene lookup returns CDR1 MNHEY and CDR2 SVGAGI. The CDR3 has 12 amino acids. CDR3 DNA: TGTGCCAGCAGACAGGGTTTTTCACCCCTCCACTTT. Its protein product is CASRQGFSPLHF.

This rearrangement joins TRBV5-1 to TRBJ2-2; weak D call: TRBD2 (6 bases). The CDR3 sequence is 16 residues long. Germline V gives CDR1 SGHRS, CDR2 YFSETQ. V lost 4 bases and J lost 6, with 19 bases in between. The CDR3 DNA is TGCGCCAGCAGCCCGAGGAGGGAAAGGAATGCCGGGGAGCTGTTTTTT. It codes for CASSPRRERNAGELFF.